The subject of this entry is one TCR beta chain. Its matching antigen is unknown. Brentuximab vedotin exposure varied among the patients, all of whom had relapsed after autologous stem cell transplantation. Magnetic negative selection purified CD4+ T cells from thawed PBMCs. These data originate in a study of PD-1 blockade in classical Hodgkin lymphoma. Findings and limits, study-wide: Complete responders' baseline diversity resembled that of newly diagnosed patients.

Method: immunoSEQ multiplex PCR; TCRdb's copy keeps in-frame clones and lacks some. Of under 30,000 clones listed, about 85% are singletons. V lost 3 bases and J 3 bases, leaving 11 bases between the germline ends. CDR1 is MGHDK, CDR2 SYGVNS, per germline. The CDR3 length is 14 residues. The sample here was CD4+ T cells from blood, taken at baseline. The receptor comes from a human donor with classical Hodgkin lymphoma. V and J are TRBV25-1 and TRBJ1-2; perhaps TRBD1 as D (5 bases). CDR3 residues: CASSESRGYYGYTF. The DNA of the CDR3 is TGTGCCAGCAGTGAGTCGCGGGGGTACTATGGCTACACCTTC.